This T cell receptor (beta chain) stems from a study of blood T cell repertoires in COVID-19. Whole-study context: Nucleic acid was either cDNA or gDNA, and it came from T cells, B-cell-depleted T cells, or PBMCs.

Authors' data handling: Estimated nucleated cell counts came from reference gene primer amplification. Libraries were prepared by immunoSEQ multiplex PCR; TCRdb keeps only in-frame clonotypes and omits some of them. That table furnishes V, J and clone size, whereas the DNA furnished D and trimming. The top ten clones hold 20% of a sample with about 180,000 clones, less than 90% of them seen once. The junction had 8 bases not matched to a gene; V was cut back by 6 bases and J by 4 bases. CDR3 size: 15 residues. Per the germline V gene, CDR1 is LNHDA and CDR2 is SQIVND (reference sequence). The TCR was taken from a man in his 70s with active or convalescent COVID-19. The gene calls are TRBV19 and TRBJ2-5; 10 bases map to TRBD2. Sequenced input: peripheral blood. The CDR3 nucleotides are TGTGCCAGTAGCCAGGGACTAGCGCGGGGAGAGACCCAGTACTTC. Translated: CASSQGLARGETQYF.